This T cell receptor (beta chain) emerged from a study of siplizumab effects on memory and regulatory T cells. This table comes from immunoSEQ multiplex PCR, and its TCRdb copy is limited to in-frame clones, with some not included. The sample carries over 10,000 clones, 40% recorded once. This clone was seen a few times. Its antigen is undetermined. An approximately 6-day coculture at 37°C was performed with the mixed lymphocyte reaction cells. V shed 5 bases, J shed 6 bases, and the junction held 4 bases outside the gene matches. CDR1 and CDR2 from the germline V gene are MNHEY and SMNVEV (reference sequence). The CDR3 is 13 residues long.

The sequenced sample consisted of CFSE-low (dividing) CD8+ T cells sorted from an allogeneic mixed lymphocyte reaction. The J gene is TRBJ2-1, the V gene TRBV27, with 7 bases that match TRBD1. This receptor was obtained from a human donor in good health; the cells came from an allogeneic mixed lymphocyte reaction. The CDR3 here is CASSLGTANEQFF. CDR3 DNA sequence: TGTGCCAGCAGTCTCGGGACAGCCAATGAGCAGTTCTTC.